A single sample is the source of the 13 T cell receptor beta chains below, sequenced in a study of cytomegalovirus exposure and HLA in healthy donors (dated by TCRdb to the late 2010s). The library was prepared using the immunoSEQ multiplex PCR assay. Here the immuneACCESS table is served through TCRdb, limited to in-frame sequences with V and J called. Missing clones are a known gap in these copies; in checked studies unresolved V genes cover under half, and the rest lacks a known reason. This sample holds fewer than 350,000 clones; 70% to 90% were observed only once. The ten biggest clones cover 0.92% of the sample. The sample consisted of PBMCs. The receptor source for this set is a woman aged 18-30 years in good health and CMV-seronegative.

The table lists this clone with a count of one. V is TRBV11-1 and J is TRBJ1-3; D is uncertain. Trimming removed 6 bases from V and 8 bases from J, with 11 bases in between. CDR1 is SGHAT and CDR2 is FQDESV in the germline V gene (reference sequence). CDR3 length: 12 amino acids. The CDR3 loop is CASSLPADTIYF. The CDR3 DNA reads TGTGCCAGCAGTCTCCCGGCGGACACCATATATTTT.

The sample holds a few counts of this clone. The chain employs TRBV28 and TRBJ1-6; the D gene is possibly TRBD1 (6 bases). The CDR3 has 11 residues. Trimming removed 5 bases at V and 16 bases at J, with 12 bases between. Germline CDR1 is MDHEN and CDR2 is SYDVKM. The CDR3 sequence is CASSTRDTLHF. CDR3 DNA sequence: TGTGCCAGCAGTACCCGGGACACGCTCCACTTT.

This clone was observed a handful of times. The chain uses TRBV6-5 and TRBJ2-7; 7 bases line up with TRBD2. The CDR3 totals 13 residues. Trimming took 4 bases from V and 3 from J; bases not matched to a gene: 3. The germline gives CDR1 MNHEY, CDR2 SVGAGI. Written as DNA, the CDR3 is TGTGCCAGCAGTTCCAGCGGGAACTACGAGCAGTACTTC. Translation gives CASSSSGNYEQYF.

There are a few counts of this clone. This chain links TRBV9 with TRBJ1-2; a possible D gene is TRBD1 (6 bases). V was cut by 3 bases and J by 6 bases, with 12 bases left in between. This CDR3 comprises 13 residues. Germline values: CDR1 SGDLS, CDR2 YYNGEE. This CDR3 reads CASSAGAGNGYTF. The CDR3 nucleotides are TGTGCCAGCAGCGCAGGGGCAGGGAATGGCTACACCTTC.

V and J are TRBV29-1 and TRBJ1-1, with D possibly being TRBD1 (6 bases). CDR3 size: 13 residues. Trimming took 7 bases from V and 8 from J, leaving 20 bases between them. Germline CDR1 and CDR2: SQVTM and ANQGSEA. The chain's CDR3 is CSAGGRLSIEAFF. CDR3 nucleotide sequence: TGCAGCGCTGGGGGCCGTCTCAGCATAGAAGCTTTCTTT.

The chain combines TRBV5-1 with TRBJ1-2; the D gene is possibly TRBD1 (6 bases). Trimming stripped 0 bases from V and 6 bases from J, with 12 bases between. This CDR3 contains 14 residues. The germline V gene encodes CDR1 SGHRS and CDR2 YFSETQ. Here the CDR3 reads CASSLEQGRDGYTF. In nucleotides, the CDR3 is TGCGCCAGCAGCTTGGAACAGGGTAGAGATGGCTACACCTTC.

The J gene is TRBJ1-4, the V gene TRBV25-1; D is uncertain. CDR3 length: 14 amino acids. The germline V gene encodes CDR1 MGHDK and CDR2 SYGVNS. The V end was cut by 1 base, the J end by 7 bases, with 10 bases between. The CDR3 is CASSELSGGEKLFF. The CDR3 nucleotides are TGTGCCAGCAGTGAATTGTCAGGAGGTGAAAAACTGTTTTTT.

As DNA, the CDR3 is TGTGCCATCAGTGAGCGAGCGACAGGTGGGAACACCGGGGAGCTGTTTTTT. It yields the protein CAISERATGGNTGELFF. The rearrangement uses TRBV10-3 and TRBJ2-2; weak D call: TRBD1 (6 bases). This CDR3 comprises 17 residues. Germline V CDR1 and CDR2: ENHRY, SYGVKD. Trimming left V 2 bases short and J 1 base short, with 14 bases between.

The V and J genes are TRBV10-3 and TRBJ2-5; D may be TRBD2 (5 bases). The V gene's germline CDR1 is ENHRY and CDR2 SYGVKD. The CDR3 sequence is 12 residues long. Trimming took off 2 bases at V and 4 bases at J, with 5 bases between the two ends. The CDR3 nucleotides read TGTGCCATCAGTGAGGAGGGAGAGACCCAGTACTTC. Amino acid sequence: CAISEEGETQYF.

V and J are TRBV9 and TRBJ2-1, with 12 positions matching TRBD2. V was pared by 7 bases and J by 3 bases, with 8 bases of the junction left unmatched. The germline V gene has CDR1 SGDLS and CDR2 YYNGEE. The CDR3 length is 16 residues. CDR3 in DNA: TGTGCCAGCTCGACTAGCGGGAGTTCGGGCTACAATGAGCAGTTCTTC. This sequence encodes CASSTSGSSGYNEQFF.

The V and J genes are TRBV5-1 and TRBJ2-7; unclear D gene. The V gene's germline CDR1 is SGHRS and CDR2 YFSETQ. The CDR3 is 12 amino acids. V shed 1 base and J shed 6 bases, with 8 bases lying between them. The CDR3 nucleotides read TGCGCCAGCAGCTTGAGTGGCACCGAGCAGTACTTC. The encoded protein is CASSLSGTEQYF.

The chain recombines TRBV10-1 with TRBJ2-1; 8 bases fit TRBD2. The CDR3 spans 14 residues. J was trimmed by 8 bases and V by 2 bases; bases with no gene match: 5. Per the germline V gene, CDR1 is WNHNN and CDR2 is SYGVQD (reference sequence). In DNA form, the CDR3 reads TGCGCCAGCAGTGAGGACGGGAGGGCGGATGAGCAGTTCTTC. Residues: CASSEDGRADEQFF.

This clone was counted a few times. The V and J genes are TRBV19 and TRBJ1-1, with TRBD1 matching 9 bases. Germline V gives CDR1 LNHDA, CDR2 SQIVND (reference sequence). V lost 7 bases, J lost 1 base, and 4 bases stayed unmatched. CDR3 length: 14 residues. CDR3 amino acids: CASTQGQGNTEAFF. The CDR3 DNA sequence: TGTGCCAGTACCCAGGGACAGGGGAACACTGAAGCTTTCTTT.